This T cell receptor beta chain was obtained from a study of blood T cell repertoires in COVID-19. Overall study: Sources were T cells, B-cell-depleted T cells, or PBMCs; the material itself was cDNA or gDNA.

Participants were aged about 18 to 100 years from more than 20 US areas. Allocation to cohorts depended on clinical history reported by the participants. The J segment lost 5 bases and the V segment lost 5 bases, leaving 6 bases of the junction unmatched. The CDR3 consists of 15 residues. Germline CDR1 and CDR2: SGHTA and FQGTGA. In the authors' workflow: Reference gene primer amplification yielded estimated nucleated cell counts. This table comes from immunoSEQ multiplex PCR, and its TCRdb copy is limited to in-frame clones, with some not included. That table supplies the V and J calls and clone size; D and trimming were determined from the DNA. Here the sample spans more than 250,000 clones, nearly 90% being singletons.

This chain uses TRBV7-3 with TRBJ2-1; 10 nucleotides line up with TRBD2. This clonotype was obtained from a woman aged 18-30 years with acute COVID-19. The sample comprised PBMCs or T cells enriched from blood (not recorded which). The CDR3 nucleotides read TGTGCCAGCAGCCCAGGACTAGCGGTTAACAATGAGCAGTTCTTC. Translated, it gives CASSPGLAVNNEQFF.